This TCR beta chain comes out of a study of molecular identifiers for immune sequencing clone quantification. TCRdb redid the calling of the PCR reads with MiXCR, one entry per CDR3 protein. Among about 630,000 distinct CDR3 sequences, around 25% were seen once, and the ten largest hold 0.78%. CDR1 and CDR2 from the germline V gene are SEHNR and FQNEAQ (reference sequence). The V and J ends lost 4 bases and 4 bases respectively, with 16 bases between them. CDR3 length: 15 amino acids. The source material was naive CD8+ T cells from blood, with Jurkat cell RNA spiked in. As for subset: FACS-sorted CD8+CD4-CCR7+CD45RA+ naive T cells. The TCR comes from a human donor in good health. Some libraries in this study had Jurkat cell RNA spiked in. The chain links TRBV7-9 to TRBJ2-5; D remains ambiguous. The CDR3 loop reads CASSYSSASPETQYF. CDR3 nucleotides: TGTGCCAGCAGCTATAGCAGTGCTTCTCCAGAGACCCAGTACTTC.